What follows are 30 T cell receptor beta chains derived from one specimen sequenced in a study of cytomegalovirus exposure and HLA in healthy donors. Amplification used 60 Vbeta primers and 13 Jbeta primers. Sequenced by immunoSEQ multiplex PCR; TCRdb stores in-frame clones only, minus some. Its clone listing holds more than 55,000 clones. Sample: PBMCs. The receptors shown here come from a woman in her thirties or forties in good health and CMV-seropositive.

The chain couples TRBV19 to TRBJ1-4; no clear D. Germline CDR1 is LNHDA and CDR2 is SQIVND (reference sequence). The ends were cut back, 5 bases at V and 3 bases at J, with 13 bases in the middle. This CDR3 is 15 amino acids long. CDR3: CASSVTGGPNEKLFF. The CDR3 nucleotides are TGTGCCAGTAGTGTAACGGGAGGCCCTAATGAAAAACTGTTTTTT.

CDR3 nucleotide sequence: TGTGCCAGCAGTGAGCGGCAGGGCACTGAAGCTTTCTTT. Its protein is CASSERQGTEAFF. The V call is TRBV6-1, the J call TRBJ1-1, with D possibly being TRBD1 (5 bases). Deletions cut 3 bases from V and 4 bases from J, with 9 bases between. This CDR3 comprises 13 residues. Germline V gene lookup returns CDR1 MNHNS and CDR2 SASEGT.

V and J are TRBV11-2 and TRBJ2-7; 7 bases match TRBD1. This CDR3 region has 16 residues. Germline CDR1 SGHAT, CDR2 FQNNGV. After removal of 3 bases from V and 2 bases from J, the junction contained 10 bases not matched to a gene. CDR3 bases: TGTGCCAGCAGCTTTCGGGCCGGGACAGATACCTACGAGCAGTACTTC. This gives the protein CASSFRAGTDTYEQYF.

The J gene is TRBJ1-2, the V gene TRBV7-9; D not certain. Germline CDR1 and CDR2: SEHNR and FQNEAQ (reference sequence). This CDR3 comprises 16 residues. V was pared by 1 base and J by 1 base, with 13 bases between. CDR3 sequence: CASSLDRWHSNYGYTF. The DNA of the CDR3 is TGTGCCAGCAGCTTAGATCGTTGGCACAGTAACTATGGCTACACCTTC.

The chain links TRBV18 to TRBJ2-1; perhaps TRBD1 as D (5 bases). Per germline, CDR1 KGHSH and CDR2 LQKENI. Trimming pared 2 bases from V and 5 bases from J, leaving 16 bases between. This CDR3 has 16 residues. The CDR3 nucleotides are TGTGCCAGCTCACCAGGCTTACCAGGGCTAAACAATGAGCAGTTCTTC. Translation gives CASSPGLPGLNNEQFF.

The chain combines TRBV9 with TRBJ2-5; a possible D gene is TRBD1 (5 bases). CDR1 and CDR2 from the germline V gene are SGDLS and YYNGEE. The CDR3 is made up of 16 amino acids. Trimming left V 4 bases short and J 1 base short, with 17 bases between. The CDR3 region is CASSSLPGRVQETQYF. CDR3 nucleotides: TGTGCCAGCAGCTCCCTTCCAGGGCGCGTCCAAGAGACCCAGTACTTC.

The chain recombines TRBV7-3 with TRBJ2-1, with 10 nucleotides matching TRBD1. V gave up 4 bases and J gave up 2 bases; unmatched junction bases: 2. CDR1 and CDR2 (germline): SGHTA, FQGTGA. The CDR3 contains 15 residues. CDR3 in amino acids: CASSSTGGPYNEQFF. CDR3 in DNA: TGTGCCAGCAGCTCGACAGGGGGCCCCTACAATGAGCAGTTCTTC.

The V gene is TRBV5-4, the J gene TRBJ2-2, with a tentative D call TRBD1 (5 bases). The CDR3 consists of 16 residues. Germline V gene data show CDR1 as SGHNT and CDR2 as YYREEE (reference sequence). The V end was cut by 0 bases, the J end by 1 base, with 10 bases between. As DNA, the CDR3 is TGTGCCAGCAGCTTGGTTGGGGCCGGGAACACCGGGGAGCTGTTTTTT. Translation: CASSLVGAGNTGELFF.

The gene calls are TRBV5-5 and TRBJ2-1; 9 bases align to TRBD2. The CDR3 contains 16 residues. Germline lookup yields CDR1 SGHKS and CDR2 YYEKEE (reference sequence). Trimming removed 3 bases from V and 2 bases from J; junction bases left unmatched: 6. CDR3 sequence: CASSSILAGPYNEQFF. In nucleotides, the CDR3 is TGTGCCAGCAGCTCAATTCTAGCGGGACCCTACAATGAGCAGTTCTTC.

The CDR3 DNA reads as TGTGCCAGCAGTTACCCCACTTTCACCGAGCCCCAGCATTTT. Its protein is CASSYPTFTEPQHF. The V and J genes are TRBV6-6 and TRBJ1-5; no clear D. Per germline, CDR1 MNHNY and CDR2 SVGAGI (reference sequence). The CDR3 runs 14 residues. V lost 2 bases to trimming and J lost 8 bases, with 13 bases between them.

The gene calls are TRBV5-1 and TRBJ2-1; 7 bases agree with TRBD2. The germline CDR1 and CDR2 sequences are SGHRS and YFSETQ. CDR3 size: 14 residues. Trimming took 3 bases from V and 5 from J; bases not matched to a gene: 5. CDR3 nucleotides: TGCGCCAGCAGCTGGACTAGAGAGAACAATGAGCAGTTCTTC. Encoded protein: CASSWTRENNEQFF.

The chain recombines TRBV5-5 with TRBJ1-2; 8 positions match TRBD1. The CDR3 consists of 13 residues. Losses at the gene ends were 4 bases for V and 7 bases for J; bases not matched to a gene: 6. Germline V lookup: CDR1 SGHKS, CDR2 YYEKEE (reference sequence). DNA for the CDR3: TGTGCCAGCAGCCACGGGACAGGCTTTGGCTACACCTTC. Protein product: CASSHGTGFGYTF.

The gene calls are TRBV6-7 and TRBJ1-5; no firm D call. TRBV6-7 falls under the ORF class, with uncertain function. This CDR3 contains 14 residues. Between the trimmed V and J ends, which lost 0 bases and 1 base, there was a span of 4 bases. The CDR3 loop is CASSYSRSNQPQHF. In DNA form, the CDR3 reads TGTGCCAGCAGTTACTCGCGGAGCAATCAGCCCCAGCATTTT.

The chain joins TRBV7-9 to TRBJ2-3, with TRBD2 matching 7 bases. Germline V gene sequence: CDR1 SEHNR, CDR2 FQNEAQ (reference sequence). This CDR3 is 17 amino acids long. V shed 7 bases and J 3 bases; nucleotides not matched to a gene: 16. CDR3 sequence: CASNFWGGSTTTDTQYF. The DNA for the CDR3 is TGTGCCAGCAACTTTTGGGGCGGGAGTACTACTACAGATACGCAGTATTTT.

The chain carries TRBV5-1 and TRBJ1-1; D is perhaps TRBD1 (6 bases). CDR1 is SGHRS, CDR2 YFSETQ, per germline. The V end was cut by 1 base, the J end by 3 bases, with 10 bases between. This CDR3 contains 14 residues. CDR3 sequence: CASSLWAGDTEAFF. CDR3 DNA sequence: TGCGCCAGCAGCTTGTGGGCAGGGGACACTGAAGCTTTCTTT.

The V and J genes are TRBV5-1 and TRBJ2-7, with 8 bases lining up with TRBD2. Unmatched junction bases numbered 13, after V lost 0 bases and J lost 8 bases. This CDR3 is 16 amino acids long. Germline CDR1 SGHRS, CDR2 YFSETQ. CDR3: CASSLESRAGALQQYF. In DNA form, the CDR3 reads TGCGCCAGCAGCTTGGAGTCGAGAGCGGGGGCCCTTCAGCAGTACTTC.

V gene TRBV7-9 combines with J gene TRBJ1-1; D might be TRBD1 (5 bases). Between the trimmed V and J ends, which lost 1 base and 4 bases, there was a span of 16 bases. CDR3 size: 16 residues. CDR1 is SEHNR, CDR2 FQNEAQ, per germline (reference sequence). The CDR3 reads CASSLVPQGYITEAFF. CDR3 nucleotides: TGTGCCAGCAGCTTAGTCCCCCAGGGATATATCACTGAAGCTTTCTTT.

The chain joins TRBV7-9 to TRBJ2-1, with a tentative D call TRBD2 (6 bases). The V end was cut by 2 bases, the J end by 12 bases, with 14 bases between. Germline-derived CDR1 and CDR2 are SEHNR and FQNEAQ (reference sequence). The CDR3 runs 13 residues. This CDR3 reads CASSLSRDSRQFF. The CDR3 DNA is TGTGCCAGCAGCTTAAGCCGGGACTCCAGGCAGTTCTTC.

The chain couples TRBV19 to TRBJ1-3; D is unresolved. V lost 4 bases and J lost 2, with 9 bases in between. Germline V gives CDR1 LNHDA, CDR2 SQIVND (reference sequence). The length of the CDR3 is 14 residues. The CDR3 coding sequence is TGTGCCAGTAGTACAAACGGGGCTGGAAACACCATATATTTT. Its translation is CASSTNGAGNTIYF.

The V gene is TRBV11-3, the J gene TRBJ2-7; 8 nucleotides agree with TRBD2. Looked up from germline, CDR1 is SGHNT and CDR2 is YENEEA. This CDR3 spans 14 amino acids. The J segment lost 6 bases and the V segment lost 4 bases, leaving 8 bases of the junction unmatched. CDR3 in amino acids: CASSSTSGRAEQYF. The CDR3 bases are TGTGCCAGCAGCTCTACTAGCGGCCGTGCCGAGCAGTACTTC.

The rearrangement links TRBV4-2 to TRBJ1-1; 7 bases fit TRBD1. V trimming: 0 bases; J trimming: 4 bases; junction bases outside the gene matches: 8. The CDR3 sequence is 16 residues long. From germline, CDR1 is LGHNA and CDR2 YNFKEQ. CDR3 sequence: CASSQDLGGGATEAFF. The CDR3 DNA reads TGTGCCAGCAGCCAAGATCTTGGAGGGGGCGCCACTGAAGCTTTCTTT.

Remarks on this clone: Within the sample, other DNA sequences also encode this same CDR3. The V call is TRBV18, the J call TRBJ2-3, with no clear D. The CDR3 contains 16 residues. V gave up 3 bases and J gave up 2 bases, with 15 bases separating them. Germline-derived CDR1 and CDR2 are KGHSH and LQKENI. CDR3 region: CASSPPGRSSTDTQYF. CDR3 DNA: TGTGCCAGCTCACCCCCAGGCAGATCTTCCACAGATACGCAGTATTTT.

The rearrangement links TRBV6-9 to TRBJ2-1; possible D gene TRBD2, 6 bases. Germline assignment: CDR1 MNHGY and CDR2 SVAAGI. The CDR3 runs 15 residues. V lost 4 bases and J lost 6, with 16 bases in between. The CDR3 DNA reads TGTGCCAGCAGTTCTCCGTTGGGGGGAGTCAATGAGCAGTTCTTC. It yields the protein CASSSPLGGVNEQFF.

The V call is TRBV7-3, the J call TRBJ2-7; 8 bases line up with TRBD1. Germline lookup yields CDR1 SGHTA and CDR2 FQGTGA. V lost 2 bases to trimming and J lost 2 bases; unmatched junction nucleotides: 5. The length of the CDR3 is 15 residues. Here the CDR3 DNA reads TGTGCCAGCAGCTTAGGGGGACAGGACGCCTACGAGCAGTACTTC. This encodes CASSLGGQDAYEQYF.

This chain joins TRBV5-1 and TRBJ1-4; D perhaps matches TRBD1 (5 bases). Between the trimmed V and J ends, which lost 0 bases and 1 base, there was a span of 7 bases. The CDR3 has 15 amino acids. Germline values: CDR1 SGHRS, CDR2 YFSETQ. CDR3 amino acids: CASSLGQLTNEKLFF. Written as DNA, the CDR3 is TGCGCCAGCAGCTTGGGACAGCTAACTAATGAAAAACTGTTTTTT.

This sequence joins TRBV7-8 and TRBJ2-2; TRBD1 aligns across 7 bases. CDR1 SGHVS and CDR2 FQNEAQ come from the germline V gene. Trimming cost V 5 bases and J 1 base; bases outside gene matches: 7. The CDR3 runs to 16 residues. The CDR3 sequence: CASSLAWTGNTGELFF. CDR3 bases: TGTGCCAGCAGCCTCGCCTGGACAGGGAACACCGGGGAGCTGTTTTTT.

The chain is built from TRBV4-2 and TRBJ2-6; 8 nucleotides agree with TRBD2. V dropped 4 bases and J dropped 0; count of bases not matched to a gene: 8. CDR1 and CDR2 from the germline V gene are LGHNA and YNFKEQ. The CDR3 is 18 amino acids. Here the CDR3 DNA reads TGTGCCAGCAGCCTCAGTGGGCGGGAGGACTCTGGGGCCAACGTCCTGACTTTC. This translates into CASSLSGREDSGANVLTF.

V and J are TRBV30 and TRBJ2-5; 8 bases match TRBD1. Germline trimming cut 4 bases from V and 5 bases from J; bases unmatched to any gene: 6. The CDR3 spans 13 residues. Germline CDR1 reads GTSNPN; CDR2 reads SVGIG (reference sequence). Here the CDR3 reads CAWNHGTGETQYF. CDR3 coding DNA: TGTGCCTGGAACCACGGGACAGGCGAGACCCAGTACTTC.

This sequence joins TRBV7-2 and TRBJ1-5; D gene unclear. V was shortened by 2 bases and J by 0 bases, with 11 bases between the two germline ends. Germline V gene lookup returns CDR1 SGHTA and CDR2 FQGNSA. The CDR3 loop spans 16 amino acids. The CDR3 protein is CASSLRGQDSNQPQHF. The CDR3 DNA follows: TGTGCCAGCAGCTTAAGAGGGCAGGATAGCAATCAGCCCCAGCATTTT.

The rearrangement links TRBV30 to TRBJ2-3; no firm D call. Looked up from germline, CDR1 is GTSNPN and CDR2 is SVGIG (reference sequence). Trimming removed 2 bases at V and 5 bases at J, with 5 bases between. The CDR3 extends over 11 amino acids. CDR3: CAWSLIDTQYF. Written as DNA, the CDR3 is TGTGCCTGGAGTCTAATAGATACGCAGTATTTT.